These T cell receptor beta chains were read from a single sample in a study of T cells in Graves' hyperthyroidism and ophthalmopathy. Each CDR3 protein is one row after TCRdb ran MiXCR on the multiplex PCR reads. The table records fewer than 450,000 distinct CDR3 sequences, about 15% of them present only once. Sequenced input: blood. The receptors originated from a woman in her twenties or thirties with Graves' hyperthyroidism that later progressed to Graves' ophthalmopathy. CDR3s include the opening cysteine and the closing phenylalanine or tryptophan. D genes are given only for firm matches. Some rows have no size entry. The others give once, few or many, or a class for an expanded clone.

D	V	size	J	CDR3	DNA
TRBD1	TRBV5-6	once	TRBJ2-2	CASSLGAGTGIFAGELFF	TGTGCCAGCAGCTTGGGAGCCGGGACAGGGATTTTCGCCGGGGAGCTGTTTTTT
TRBD2	TRBV7-9	many	TRBJ2-1	CASSDVVLAGRGEQFF	TGTGCCAGCAGCGACGTAGTATTAGCGGGGAGGGGTGAGCAGTTCTTC
TRBD2	TRBV7-2	-	TRBJ2-7	CASSLVGTSSYEQYF	TGTGCCAGCAGCTTAGTAGGGACTAGCAGTTACGAGCAGTACTTC
-	TRBV15	many	TRBJ2-2	CATSRVIVSNTGELFF	TGTGCCACCAGCAGAGTTATCGTTTCGAACACCGGGGAGCTGTTTTTT
TRBD2	TRBV4-2	many	TRBJ2-7	CASSQGLGGGSYEQYF	TGTGCCAGCAGCCAAGGCCTTGGCGGGGGCTCCTACGAGCAGTACTTC
TRBD1	TRBV27	many	TRBJ2-7	CASGWGTAPYEQYF	TGTGCCAGTGGGTGGGGGACAGCACCCTACGAGCAGTACTTC
-	TRBV4-1	few	TRBJ1-5	CASSQGQGRNQPQHF	TGCGCCAGCAGCCAAGGGCAGGGAAGAAATCAGCCCCAGCATTTT
TRBD1	TRBV7-9	many	TRBJ2-7	CASSLSQGAGEQYF	TGTGCCAGCAGCTTATCGCAGGGGGCCGGCGAGCAGTACTTC
TRBD1	TRBV6-5	-	TRBJ1-6	CASSYGDSYNSPLHF	TGTGCCAGCAGTTACGGGGACAGTTATAATTCACCCCTCCACTTT
-	TRBV27	many	TRBJ2-5	CASSLLGREETQYF	TGTGCCAGCAGTTTATTGGGGCGTGAAGAGACCCAGTACTTC
TRBD1	TRBV28	many	TRBJ1-2	CASSSWGGTGTGYTF	TGTGCCAGCAGTTCCTGGGGCGGGACAGGTACTGGCTACACCTTC
-	TRBV29-1	many	TRBJ1-6	CSVDSGDNSPLHF	TGCAGCGTTGACTCCGGGGATAATTCACCCCTCCACTTT
TRBD2	TRBV28	-	TRBJ2-3	CASSLSGPGTDTQYF	TGTGCCAGCAGCCTTAGCGGGCCAGGGACAGATACGCAGTATTTT
TRBD1	TRBV7-9	-	TRBJ1-6	CASSDQSPRDRGSPLHF	TGTGCCAGCAGCGACCAATCCCCCCGGGACAGAGGGTCACCCCTCCACTTT
TRBD1	TRBV7-9	-	TRBJ2-7	CASSLALGTGTYEQYF	TGTGCCAGCAGCTTAGCGTTGGGGACAGGGACCTACGAGCAGTACTTC
-	TRBV2	-	TRBJ2-5	CASSERNGKETQYF	TGTGCCAGCAGTGAACGTAACGGCAAAGAGACCCAGTACTTC
-	TRBV11-2	many	TRBJ2-2	CASSSLDQQYTGELFF	TGTGCCAGCAGCTCGCTCGATCAGCAGTACACCGGGGAGCTGTTTTTT
-	TRBV7-9	many	TRBJ1-2	CASSSQDSRGYTF	TGTGCCAGCAGCTCTCAGGACAGTCGTGGCTACACCTTC
TRBD1	TRBV27	-	TRBJ2-1	CASSLGQVGNEQFF	TGTGCCAGCAGTTTAGGACAGGTCGGCAATGAGCAGTTCTTC
TRBD2	TRBV12-5	many	TRBJ2-5	CASGLVLAGGEETQYF	TGTGCTAGTGGTTTGGTACTAGCGGGAGGGGAAGAGACCCAGTACTTC
-	TRBV18	-	TRBJ2-5	CASSPSPLRDLPWETQYF	TGTGCCAGCTCACCATCCCCGTTGAGGGACCTACCTTGGGAGACCCAGTACTTC
-	TRBV2	many	TRBJ2-7	CASTGYTYEQYF	TGTGCCAGCACGGGTTATACCTACGAGCAGTACTTC
-	TRBV5-6	many	TRBJ2-1	CASSWTNNEQFF	TGTGCCAGCAGCTGGACTAACAATGAGCAGTTCTTC
TRBD1	TRBV10-3	-	TRBJ2-7	CAISTNPGGQYEQYF	TGTGCCATCAGTACCAACCCAGGGGGCCAATACGAGCAGTACTTC
-	TRBV4-2	few	TRBJ1-2	CTSSQVELNGYTF	TGTACCAGCAGCCAAGTCGAATTAAATGGCTACACCTTC
-	TRBV19	few	TRBJ1-5	CASGGGDPYSNQPQHF	TGTGCCAGCGGGGGGGGGGATCCCTATAGCAATCAGCCCCAGCATTTT
TRBD1	TRBV5-1	many	TRBJ1-2	CASSRTPRDRGPNYGYTF	TGCGCCAGCAGCCGCACTCCCCGGGACAGGGGGCCTAACTATGGCTACACCTTC
-	TRBV4-1	few	TRBJ1-2	CASSQTITALYGYTF	TGCGCCAGCAGCCAAACGATAACGGCCCTCTATGGCTACACCTTC
-	TRBV6-1	many	TRBJ1-6	CASRTYTDSPLHF	TGTGCCAGCCGCACGTACACCGATTCACCCCTCCACTTT
-	TRBV25-1	many	TRBJ1-1	CASSEAQDTEAFF	TGTGCCAGCAGTGAGGCGCAAGACACTGAAGCTTTCTTT
-	TRBV29-1	-	TRBJ1-6	CSVVDSYNSPLHF	TGCAGCGTTGTTGACTCCTATAATTCACCCCTCCACTTT
TRBD2	TRBV11-2	many	TRBJ2-1	CASSAETSGPKQFF	TGTGCCAGCAGCGCCGAAACTAGCGGGCCGAAGCAGTTCTTC
-	TRBV5-1	-	TRBJ1-3	CASSLAVDSGNTIYF	TGCGCCAGCAGCTTGGCGGTAGACTCTGGAAACACCATATATTTT
-	TRBV10-3	-	TRBJ2-7	CAIRRETYEQYF	TGTGCCATCAGACGGGAAACCTACGAGCAGTACTTC
-	TRBV6-6	few	TRBJ2-6	CASSYGGTGANVLTF	TGTGCCAGCAGTTACGGAGGCACTGGGGCCAACGTCCTGACTTTC
-	TRBV4-1	few	TRBJ2-7	CASSQSPREEQYF	TGCGCCAGCAGCCAAAGCCCTCGGGAGGAGCAGTACTTC
-	TRBV7-9	many	TRBJ1-4	CASSGGPNEKLFF	TGTGCCAGCAGCGGTGGACCGAATGAAAAACTGTTTTTT
-	TRBV20-1	many	TRBJ1-6	CSAFRGKVMRNSPLHF	TGCAGTGCTTTTAGGGGGAAAGTAATGCGGAATTCACCCCTCCACTTT